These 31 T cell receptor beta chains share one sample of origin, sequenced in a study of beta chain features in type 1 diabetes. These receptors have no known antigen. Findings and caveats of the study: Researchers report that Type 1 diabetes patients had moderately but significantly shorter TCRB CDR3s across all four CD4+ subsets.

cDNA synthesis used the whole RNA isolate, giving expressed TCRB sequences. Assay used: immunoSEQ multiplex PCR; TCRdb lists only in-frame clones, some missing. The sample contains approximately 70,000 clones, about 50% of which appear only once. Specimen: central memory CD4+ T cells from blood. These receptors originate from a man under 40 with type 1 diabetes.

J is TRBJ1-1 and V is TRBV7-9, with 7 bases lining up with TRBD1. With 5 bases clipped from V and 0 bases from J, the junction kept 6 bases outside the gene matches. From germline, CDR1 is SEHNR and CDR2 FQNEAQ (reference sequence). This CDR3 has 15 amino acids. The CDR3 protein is CASSPGGGMNTEAFF. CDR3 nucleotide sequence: TGTGCCAGCAGCCCCGGAGGGGGCATGAACACTGAAGCTTTCTTT.

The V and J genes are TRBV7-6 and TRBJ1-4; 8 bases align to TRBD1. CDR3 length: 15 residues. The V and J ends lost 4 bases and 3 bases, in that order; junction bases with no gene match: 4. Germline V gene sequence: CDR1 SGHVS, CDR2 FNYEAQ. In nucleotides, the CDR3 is TGTGCCAGCAGCTCGCAGGGGGCGGCTAATGAAAAACTGTTTTTT. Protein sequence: CASSSQGAANEKLFF.

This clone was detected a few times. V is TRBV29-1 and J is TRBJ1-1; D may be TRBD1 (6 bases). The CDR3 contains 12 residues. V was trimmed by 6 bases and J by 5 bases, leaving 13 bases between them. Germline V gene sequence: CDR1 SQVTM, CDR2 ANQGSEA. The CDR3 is CSVGNQGTEAFF. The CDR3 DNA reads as TGCAGCGTCGGTAACCAGGGGACTGAAGCTTTCTTT.

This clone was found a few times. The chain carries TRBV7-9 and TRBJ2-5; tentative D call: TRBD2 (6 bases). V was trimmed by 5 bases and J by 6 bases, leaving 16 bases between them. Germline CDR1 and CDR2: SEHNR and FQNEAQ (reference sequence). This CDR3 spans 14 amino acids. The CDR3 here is CASSQGAGRQTQYF. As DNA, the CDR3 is TGTGCCAGCAGCCAAGGTGCCGGGAGACAGACCCAGTACTTC. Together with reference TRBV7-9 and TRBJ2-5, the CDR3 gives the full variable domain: DTGVSQNPRHKITKRGQNVTFRCDPISEHNRLYWYRQTLGQGPEFLTYFQNEAQLEKSRLLSDRFSAERPKGSFSTLEIQRTEQGDSAMYLCASSQGAGRQTQYFGPGTRLLVL.

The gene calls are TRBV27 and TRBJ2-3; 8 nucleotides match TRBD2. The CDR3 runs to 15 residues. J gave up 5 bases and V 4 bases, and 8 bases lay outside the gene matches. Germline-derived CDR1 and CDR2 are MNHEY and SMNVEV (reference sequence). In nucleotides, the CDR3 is TGTGCCAGCAGTTCCCTGGGACTAGTCAGAGATACGCAGTATTTT. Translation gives CASSSLGLVRDTQYF.

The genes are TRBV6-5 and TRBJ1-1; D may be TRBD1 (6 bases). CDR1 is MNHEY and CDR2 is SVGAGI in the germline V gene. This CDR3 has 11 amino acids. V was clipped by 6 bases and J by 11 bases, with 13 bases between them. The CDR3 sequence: CASRGAGDAFF. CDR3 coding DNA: TGTGCCAGCAGGGGGGCCGGAGACGCTTTCTTT.

The CDR3 DNA sequence: TGTGCCGGCCGGGAGGGGGCGTCCTATGGCTACACCTTC. This codes for CAGREGASYGYTF. The genes are TRBV2 and TRBJ1-2, with 7 bases that match TRBD1. From germline, CDR1 is SNHLY and CDR2 FYNNEI. V trimming: 11 bases; J trimming: 4 bases; junction bases outside the gene matches: 10. This CDR3 contains 13 residues.

CDR3 coding DNA: TGTGCCAGCAGTGAAGCGCCCCTAGCGAGGAGCTCCTACGAGCAGTACTTC. Translation gives CASSEAPLARSSYEQYF. The chain combines TRBV2 with TRBJ2-7; D perhaps matches TRBD2 (6 bases). Trimming removed 0 bases at V and 0 bases at J, with 15 bases between. The CDR3 is 17 residues long. The V gene's germline CDR1 is SNHLY and CDR2 FYNNEI.

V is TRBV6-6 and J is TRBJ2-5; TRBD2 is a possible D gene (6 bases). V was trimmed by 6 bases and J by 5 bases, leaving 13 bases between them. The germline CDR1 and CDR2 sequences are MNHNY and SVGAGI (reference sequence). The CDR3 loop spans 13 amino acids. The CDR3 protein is CASREGYDETQYF. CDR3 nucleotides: TGTGCCAGCAGGGAGGGGTACGACGAGACCCAGTACTTC.

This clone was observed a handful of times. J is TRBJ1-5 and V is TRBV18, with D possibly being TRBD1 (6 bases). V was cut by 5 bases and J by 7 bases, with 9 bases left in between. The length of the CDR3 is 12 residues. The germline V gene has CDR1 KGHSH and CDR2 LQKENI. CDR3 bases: TGTGCCAGCTCAGGGACACTCCAGCCCCAGCATTTT. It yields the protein CASSGTLQPQHF.

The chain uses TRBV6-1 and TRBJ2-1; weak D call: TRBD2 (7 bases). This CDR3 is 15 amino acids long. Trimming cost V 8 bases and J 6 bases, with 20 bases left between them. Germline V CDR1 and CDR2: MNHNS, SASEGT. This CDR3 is CASWGGAGALNEQFF. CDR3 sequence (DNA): TGTGCCAGCTGGGGGGGGGCGGGGGCCCTCAATGAGCAGTTCTTC.

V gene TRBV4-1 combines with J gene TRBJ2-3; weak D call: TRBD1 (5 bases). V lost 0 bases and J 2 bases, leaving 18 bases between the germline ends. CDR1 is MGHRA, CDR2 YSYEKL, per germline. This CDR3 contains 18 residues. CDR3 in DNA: TGCGCCAGCAGCCAAGATGGCAGGGAAGGGGTGTACACAGATACGCAGTATTTT. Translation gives CASSQDGREGVYTDTQYF.

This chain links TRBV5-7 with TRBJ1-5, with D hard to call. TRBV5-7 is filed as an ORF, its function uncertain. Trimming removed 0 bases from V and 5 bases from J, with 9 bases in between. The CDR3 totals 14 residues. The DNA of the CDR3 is TGTGCCAGCAGCTTGGAGACCGAGGATCAGCCCCAGCATTTT. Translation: CASSLETEDQPQHF.

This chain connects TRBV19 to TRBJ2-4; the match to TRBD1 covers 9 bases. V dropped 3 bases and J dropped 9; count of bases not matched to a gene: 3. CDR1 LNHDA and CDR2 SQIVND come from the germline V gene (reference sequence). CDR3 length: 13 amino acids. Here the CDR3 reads CASSMVDRGIQYF. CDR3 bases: TGTGCCAGTAGTATGGTGGACAGGGGCATTCAGTACTTC.

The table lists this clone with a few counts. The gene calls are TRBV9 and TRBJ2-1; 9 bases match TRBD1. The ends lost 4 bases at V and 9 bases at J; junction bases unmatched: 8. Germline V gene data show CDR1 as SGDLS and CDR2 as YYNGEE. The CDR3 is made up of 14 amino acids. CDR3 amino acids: CASSPRTGDVEQFF. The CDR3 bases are TGTGCCAGCAGCCCCCGGACAGGGGACGTTGAGCAGTTCTTC.

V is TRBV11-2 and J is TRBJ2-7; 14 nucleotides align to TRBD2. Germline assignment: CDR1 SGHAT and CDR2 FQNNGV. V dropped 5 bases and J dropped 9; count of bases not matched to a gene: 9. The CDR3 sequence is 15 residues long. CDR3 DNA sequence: TGTGCCAGCAGCAGCTCGACTAGCGGGGGGGCCGGGCAGTACTTC. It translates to CASSSSTSGGAGQYF.

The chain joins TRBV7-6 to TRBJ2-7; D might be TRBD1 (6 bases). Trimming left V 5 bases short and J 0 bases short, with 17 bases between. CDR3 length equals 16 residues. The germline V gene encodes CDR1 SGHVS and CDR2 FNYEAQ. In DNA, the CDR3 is TGTGCCAGCAGCCCTCAGGGGACCCCGAGCTCCTACGAGCAGTACTTC. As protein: CASSPQGTPSSYEQYF.

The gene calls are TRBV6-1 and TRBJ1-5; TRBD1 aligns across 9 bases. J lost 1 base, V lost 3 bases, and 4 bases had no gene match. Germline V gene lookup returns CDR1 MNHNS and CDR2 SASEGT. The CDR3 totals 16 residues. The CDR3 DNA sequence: TGTGCCAGCAGTGAGGGACAGGGTCGGAGCAATCAGCCCCAGCATTTT. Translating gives CASSEGQGRSNQPQHF.

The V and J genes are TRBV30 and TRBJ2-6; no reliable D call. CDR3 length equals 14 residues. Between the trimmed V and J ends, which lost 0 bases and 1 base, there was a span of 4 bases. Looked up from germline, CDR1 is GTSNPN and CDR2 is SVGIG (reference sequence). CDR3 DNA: TGTGCCTGGAGTGTTCAGTCTGGGGCCAACGTCCTGACTTTC. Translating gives CAWSVQSGANVLTF.

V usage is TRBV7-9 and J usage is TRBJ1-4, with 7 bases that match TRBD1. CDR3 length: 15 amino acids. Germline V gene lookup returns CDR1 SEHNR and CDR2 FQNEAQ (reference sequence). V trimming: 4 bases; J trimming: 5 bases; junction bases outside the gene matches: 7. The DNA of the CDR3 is TGTGCCAGCAGCTATGGGACAGCACCGAATGAAAAACTGTTTTTT. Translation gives CASSYGTAPNEKLFF.

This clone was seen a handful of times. The CDR3 coding sequence is TGCGCCAGCAGCTTGGGACAGGCCGCGAACACCGGGGAGCTGTTTTTT. It encodes CASSLGQAANTGELFF. This chain uses TRBV5-1 with TRBJ2-2; tentative D call: TRBD1 (6 bases). Germline lookup yields CDR1 SGHRS and CDR2 YFSETQ. This CDR3 is 16 amino acids long. V lost 0 bases and J 0 bases, leaving 9 bases between the germline ends.

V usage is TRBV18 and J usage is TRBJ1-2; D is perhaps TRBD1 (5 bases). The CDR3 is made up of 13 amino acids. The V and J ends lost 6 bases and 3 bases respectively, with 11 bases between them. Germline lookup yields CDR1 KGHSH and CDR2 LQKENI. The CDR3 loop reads CASSPDRDYGYTF. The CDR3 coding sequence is TGTGCCAGCTCCCCTGACAGAGACTATGGCTACACCTTC.

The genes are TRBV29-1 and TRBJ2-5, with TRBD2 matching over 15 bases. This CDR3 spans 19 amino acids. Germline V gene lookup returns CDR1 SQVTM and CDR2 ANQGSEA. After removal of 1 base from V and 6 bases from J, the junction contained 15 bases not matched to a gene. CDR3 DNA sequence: TGCAGCGTTGAAGTCCTAGGACTAGCGGGGGGGCCCGCGTTGAAGACCCAGTACTTC. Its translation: CSVEVLGLAGGPALKTQYF.

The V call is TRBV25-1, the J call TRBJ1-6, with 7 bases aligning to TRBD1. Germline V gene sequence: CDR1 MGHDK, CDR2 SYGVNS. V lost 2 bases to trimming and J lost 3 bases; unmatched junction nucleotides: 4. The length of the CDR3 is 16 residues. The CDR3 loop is CASSETRQGYNSPLHF. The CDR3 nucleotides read TGTGCCAGCAGTGAAACCCGACAGGGCTATAATTCACCCCTCCACTTT.

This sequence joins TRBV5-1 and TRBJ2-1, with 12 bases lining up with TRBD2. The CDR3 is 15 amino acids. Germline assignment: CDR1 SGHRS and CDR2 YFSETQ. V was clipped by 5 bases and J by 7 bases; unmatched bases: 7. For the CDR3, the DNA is TGCGCCAGCAGTAGGCTAGCGGGGGGGTTAAATGAGCAGTTCTTC. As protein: CASSRLAGGLNEQFF.

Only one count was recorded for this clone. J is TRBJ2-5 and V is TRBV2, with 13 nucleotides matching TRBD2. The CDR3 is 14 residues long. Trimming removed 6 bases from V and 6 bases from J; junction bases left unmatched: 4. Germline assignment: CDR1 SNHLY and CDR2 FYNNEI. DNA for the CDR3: TGTGCCAGCAGCCAACTAGCGGGGGGGCAGACCCAGTACTTC. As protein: CASSQLAGGQTQYF.

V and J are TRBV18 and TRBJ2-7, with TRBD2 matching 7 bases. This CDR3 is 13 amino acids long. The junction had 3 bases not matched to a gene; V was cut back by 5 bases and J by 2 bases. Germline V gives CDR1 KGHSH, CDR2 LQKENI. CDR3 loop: CASSGGSAYEQYF. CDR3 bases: TGTGCCAGCTCAGGCGGGAGCGCCTACGAGCAGTACTTC.

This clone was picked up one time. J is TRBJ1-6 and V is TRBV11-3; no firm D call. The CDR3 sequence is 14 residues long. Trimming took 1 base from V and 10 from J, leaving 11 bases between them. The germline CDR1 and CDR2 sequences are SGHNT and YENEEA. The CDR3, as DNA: TGTGCCAGCAGCTTAGGCGAGGTTTGGTCACCCCTCCACTTT. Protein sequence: CASSLGEVWSPLHF.

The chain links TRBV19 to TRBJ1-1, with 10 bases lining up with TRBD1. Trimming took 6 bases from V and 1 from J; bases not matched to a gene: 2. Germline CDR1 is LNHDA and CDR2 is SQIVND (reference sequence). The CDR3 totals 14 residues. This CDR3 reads CASSRDRGNTEAFF. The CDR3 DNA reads TGTGCCAGTAGCCGGGACAGGGGGAACACTGAAGCTTTCTTT.

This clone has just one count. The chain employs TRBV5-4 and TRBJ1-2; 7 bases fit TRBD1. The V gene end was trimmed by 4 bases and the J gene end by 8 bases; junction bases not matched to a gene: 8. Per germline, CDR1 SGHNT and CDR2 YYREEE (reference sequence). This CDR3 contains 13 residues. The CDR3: CASSPTGTQGYTF. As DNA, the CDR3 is TGTGCCAGCAGCCCGACAGGGACACAGGGCTACACCTTC.

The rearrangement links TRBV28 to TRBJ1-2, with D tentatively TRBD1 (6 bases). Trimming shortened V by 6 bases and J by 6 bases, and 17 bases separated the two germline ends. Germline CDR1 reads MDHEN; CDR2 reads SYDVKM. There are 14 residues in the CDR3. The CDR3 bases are TGTGCCAGCAGGTCCACGGGCGGGGGCAATGGCTACACCTTC. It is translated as CASRSTGGGNGYTF.